These 24 T cell receptor beta chains share one sample of origin, sequenced in a study of radiation and T cells in renal cell carcinoma. Time point specified: blood 2 weeks post-SBRT. Treatment noted: 15 Gy SBRT to primary tumor, nephrectomy 4 weeks later. Method: immunoSEQ multiplex PCR; TCRdb's copy keeps in-frame clones and lacks some. Among 100,000 to 150,000 clones listed, 65% to 85% were seen once. This specimen was blood, taken from a patient whose treatment included radiotherapy and nephrectomy. These receptors were collected from a man aged 45-65 years with renal cell carcinoma.

V is TRBV4-1 and J is TRBJ2-7, with 7 bases identical to TRBD2. After removal of 1 base from V and 6 bases from J, the junction contained 9 bases not matched to a gene. The germline CDR1 and CDR2 sequences are MGHRA and YSYEKL. The CDR3 is 15 residues long. CDR3 sequence (DNA): TGCGCCAGCAGCCAAGGGGACGCGGGGAGGGCCGAGCAGTACTTC. Translating it yields CASSQGDAGRAEQYF.

V is TRBV5-1 and J is TRBJ1-5; the match to TRBD1 covers 7 bases. This CDR3 comprises 14 residues. Germline trimming cut 4 bases from V and 4 bases from J; bases unmatched to any gene: 5. Germline loops: CDR1 SGHRS, CDR2 YFSETQ. CDR3 protein: CASSMGTENQPQHF. As DNA, the CDR3 is TGCGCCAGCAGCATGGGGACAGAGAATCAGCCCCAGCATTTT.

The chain is built from TRBV28 and TRBJ2-7; D uncertain. V lost 5 bases, J lost 7 bases, and 12 bases lay in between. The CDR3 has 12 amino acids. Looked up from germline, CDR1 is MDHEN and CDR2 is SYDVKM. CDR3 nucleotide sequence: TGTGCCAGCAGTACAACCGTCAGGGAGCAGTACTTC. Translation: CASSTTVREQYF.

V gene TRBV10-1 combines with J gene TRBJ1-4; 7 bases are a match to TRBD1. V lost 4 bases, J lost 8 bases, and 7 bases stayed unmatched. The CDR3 length is 14 residues. Germline V gene lookup returns CDR1 WNHNN and CDR2 SYGVQD (reference sequence). The CDR3 protein is CASSAGTDPEKLFF. The CDR3 DNA sequence: TGCGCCAGCAGTGCCGGGACAGATCCAGAAAAACTGTTTTTT.

The CDR3 DNA follows: TGTGCCAGCAGCTTACTGAGGGGGGAGCAGTACTTC. Translation: CASSLLRGEQYF. J is TRBJ2-7 and V is TRBV7-2; the D gene is possibly TRBD1 (6 bases). Trimming removed 2 bases from V and 7 bases from J, with 9 bases in between. CDR1 and CDR2 from the germline V gene are SGHTA and FQGNSA. The CDR3 consists of 12 residues.

The chain links TRBV29-1 to TRBJ2-7; D remains unclear. This CDR3 is 13 amino acids long. Germline V lookup: CDR1 SQVTM, CDR2 ANQGSEA. Trimming cost V 1 base and J 4 bases, with 11 bases left between them. CDR3 bases: TGCAGCGTTGAAGTATCGACACCTTACGAGCAGTACTTC. Protein sequence: CSVEVSTPYEQYF.

The sample holds a few counts of this clone. This rearrangement joins TRBV29-1 to TRBJ2-7; a possible D gene is TRBD1 (6 bases). With 7 bases removed from V and 0 bases from J, the gap between germline ends came to 19 bases. Per the germline V gene, CDR1 is SQVTM and CDR2 is ANQGSEA. The CDR3 totals 15 residues. The CDR3 region is CSALKLQGNSYEQYF. The CDR3 nucleotides read TGCAGCGCACTAAAACTGCAGGGGAACTCCTACGAGCAGTACTTC.

The rearrangement uses TRBV27 and TRBJ1-2, with D possibly TRBD1 on 5 matching bases. The CDR3 totals 14 residues. CDR1 is MNHEY, CDR2 SMNVEV, per germline (reference sequence). V was cut by 3 bases and J by 2 bases, with 10 bases left in between. The CDR3 region has the DNA TGTGCCAGCAGTTTCACCAGGGAGAACTATGGCTACACCTTC. Translating gives CASSFTRENYGYTF.

The chain combines TRBV5-1 with TRBJ2-3; D call uncertain. Per germline, CDR1 SGHRS and CDR2 YFSETQ. The CDR3 consists of 14 residues. V was pared by 0 bases and J by 2 bases, with 7 bases between. The CDR3 DNA reads TGCGCCAGCAGCTTGGCGCAGATCACAGATACGCAGTATTTT. Amino acids: CASSLAQITDTQYF.

The CDR3 loop reads CASSYRVGGEQYF. The DNA for the CDR3 is TGTGCCAGCAGTTACAGGGTAGGTGGCGAGCAGTACTTC. The chain is built from TRBV6-5 and TRBJ2-5; no definite D call. The J call may be faulty, since TRBJ2-7 better matches the DNA end. This CDR3 has 13 amino acids. In germline, CDR1 is MNHEY, CDR2 SVGAGI.

This chain uses TRBV10-3 with TRBJ2-5; TRBD1 is a possible D gene (6 bases). The germline V and J ends were trimmed by 6 bases and 4 bases, with 18 bases remaining between them. CDR3 length: 15 amino acids. Germline assignment: CDR1 ENHRY and CDR2 SYGVKD. CDR3 loop: CAIRDRDNQGETQYF. CDR3 sequence (DNA): TGTGCCATCAGAGACCGGGACAACCAAGGAGAGACCCAGTACTTC.

This sequence joins TRBV28 and TRBJ2-5, with 10 bases aligning to TRBD2. V dropped 6 bases and J dropped 5; count of bases not matched to a gene: 12. This CDR3 has 16 residues. CDR1 is MDHEN and CDR2 is SYDVKM in the germline V gene. The CDR3 loop is CASSLLTQREGETQYF. CDR3 DNA sequence: TGTGCCAGCAGCCTCCTGACCCAGCGGGAGGGGGAGACCCAGTACTTC.

This chain links TRBV9 with TRBJ1-3; 7 bases align to TRBD1. V shed 0 bases and J 6 bases; nucleotides not matched to a gene: 9. Per germline, CDR1 SGDLS and CDR2 YYNGEE. This CDR3 contains 16 residues. DNA of the CDR3: TGTGCCAGCAGCGTAGGTAGGACAGGTGGAGTAAACACCATATATTTT. Its protein product is CASSVGRTGGVNTIYF.

The V and J genes are TRBV19 and TRBJ1-4; D might be TRBD1 (5 bases). Trimming took 2 bases from V and 4 from J, leaving 14 bases between them. Germline CDR1 reads LNHDA; CDR2 reads SQIVND (reference sequence). The length of the CDR3 is 16 residues. For the CDR3, the DNA is TGTGCCAGTAGTATACTAACAGGACCAAATAATGAAAAACTGTTTTTT. Protein sequence: CASSILTGPNNEKLFF.

The chain is built from TRBV4-3 and TRBJ1-1; D ambiguous. V was cut by 4 bases and J by 3 bases, with 9 bases left in between. Per germline, CDR1 LGHNA and CDR2 YSLEER. CDR3 length: 13 residues. CDR3 DNA: TGCGCCAGCAGCCCTGTTAGGGACACTGAAGCTTTCTTT. The encoded protein is CASSPVRDTEAFF.

This clone came up once. The genes are TRBV5-1 and TRBJ2-1, with 9 bases lining up with TRBD2. CDR3 length equals 15 residues. Germline CDR1 reads SGHRS; CDR2 reads YFSETQ. The V and J ends lost 4 bases and 2 bases, in that order; junction bases with no gene match: 4. The CDR3 coding sequence is TGCGCCAGCAGCCGAAGCGGGGGGACCTACAATGAGCAGTTCTTC. Translation: CASSRSGGTYNEQFF.

The chain links TRBV18 to TRBJ2-3, with unresolved D. Trimming took 2 bases from V and 4 from J, leaving 19 bases between them. Germline-derived CDR1 and CDR2 are KGHSH and LQKENI. The CDR3 has 17 residues. The CDR3 protein is CASSPFLRAPVADTQYF. The CDR3 nucleotides are TGTGCCAGCTCACCATTCCTTAGGGCCCCTGTGGCAGATACGCAGTATTTT.

This chain uses TRBV19 with TRBJ2-3; no reliable D call. Germline CDR1 and CDR2: LNHDA and SQIVND (reference sequence). The CDR3 totals 12 residues. Trimming took off 7 bases at V and 8 bases at J, with 13 bases between the two ends. The CDR3 bases are TGTGCCAGTAACGGACCCGTCGGTACGCAGTATTTT. This gives the protein CASNGPVGTQYF.

The chain links TRBV5-4 to TRBJ2-7; 9 nucleotides match TRBD2. The V gene's germline CDR1 is SGHNT and CDR2 YYREEE (reference sequence). V was pared by 4 bases and J by 3 bases, with 8 bases of the junction left unmatched. The CDR3 is made up of 15 amino acids. The DNA for the CDR3 is TGTGCCAGCAGCCGGGGACTAGCTCAGAACTACGAGCAGTACTTC. Its translation is CASSRGLAQNYEQYF.

The V gene is TRBV7-3, the J gene TRBJ1-2; 10 nucleotides match TRBD1. V gave up 5 bases and J gave up 7 bases; unmatched junction bases: 4. CDR1 is SGHTA and CDR2 is FQGTGA in the germline V gene. The CDR3 length is 13 residues. CDR3 sequence (DNA): TGTGCCAGCAGCCCGGGACAGGGGACTGGCTACACCTTC. Translated: CASSPGQGTGYTF. Variable domain in full (rest from reference TRBV7-3 and TRBJ1-2): GAGVSQTPSNKVTEKGKYVELRCDPISGHTALYWYRQSLGQGPEFLIYFQGTGAADDSGLPNDRFFAVRPEGSVSTLKIQRTERGDSAVYLCASSPGQGTGYTFGSGTRLTVV.

In nucleotides, the CDR3 is TGTGCCAGCAGCTTAGGACAGGGAGTAATAATGGGCTCGTCTGGCTACACCTTC. This encodes CASSLGQGVIMGSSGYTF. The V and J genes are TRBV7-2 and TRBJ1-2; 7 bases match TRBD1. This CDR3 contains 18 residues. The germline gives CDR1 SGHTA, CDR2 FQGNSA. V trimming: 1 base; J trimming: 7 bases; junction bases outside the gene matches: 18.

The chain carries TRBV18 and TRBJ2-1; D ambiguous. V was pared by 3 bases and J by 4 bases, with 13 bases between. This CDR3 spans 15 amino acids. In germline, CDR1 is KGHSH, CDR2 LQKENI. CDR3 residues: CASSPIGRLYNEQFF. The CDR3 nucleotides read TGTGCCAGCTCACCGATCGGGCGCCTATACAATGAGCAGTTCTTC.

This clone was seen only once. DNA for the CDR3: TGTGCCAGCAGCCGGACAGGGGGCGCCGGAAACACCATATATTTT. This sequence encodes CASSRTGGAGNTIYF. The J gene is TRBJ1-3, the V gene TRBV7-9; 11 bases map to TRBD1. V trimming: 5 bases; J trimming: 4 bases; junction bases outside the gene matches: 4. This CDR3 is built from 15 residues. Germline CDR1 is SEHNR and CDR2 is FQNEAQ (reference sequence).

V is TRBV6-1 and J is TRBJ1-1; D is uncertain. Trimming took off 7 bases at V and 1 base at J, with 13 bases between the two ends. The germline V gene encodes CDR1 MNHNS and CDR2 SASEGT. The CDR3 sequence is 14 residues long. The CDR3 DNA reads TGTGCCAGCATCATAAGAGGGAGGAACACTGAAGCTTTCTTT. This gives the protein CASIIRGRNTEAFF.